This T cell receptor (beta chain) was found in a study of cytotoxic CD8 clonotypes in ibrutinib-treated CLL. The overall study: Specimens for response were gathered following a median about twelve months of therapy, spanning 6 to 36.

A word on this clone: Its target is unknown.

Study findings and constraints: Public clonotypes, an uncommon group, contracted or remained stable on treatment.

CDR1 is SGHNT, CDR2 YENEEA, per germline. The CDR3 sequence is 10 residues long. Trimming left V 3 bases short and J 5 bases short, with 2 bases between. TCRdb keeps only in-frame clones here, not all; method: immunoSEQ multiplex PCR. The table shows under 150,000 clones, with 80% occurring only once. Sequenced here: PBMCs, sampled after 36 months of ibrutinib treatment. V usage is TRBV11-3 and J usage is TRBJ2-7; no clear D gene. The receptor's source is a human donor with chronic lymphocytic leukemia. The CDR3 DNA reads TGTGCCAGCAGCTTCCACGAGCAGTACTTC. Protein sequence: CASSFHEQYF. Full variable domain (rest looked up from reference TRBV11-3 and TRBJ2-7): EAGVVQSPRYKIIEKKQPVAFWCNPISGHNTLYWYLQNLGQGPELLIRYENEEAVDDSQLPKDRFSAERLKGVDSTLKIQPAELGDSAVYLCASSFHEQYFGPGTRLTVT.